This TCR beta chain was recorded in a study of control samples from healthy donors and cancer patients. The table came from immunoSEQ multiplex PCR; TCRdb's copy has only in-frame clones and leaves some out. Of roughly 70,000 clones listed, about 95% were seen once; the top ten hold over 2.5%. This CDR3 is built from 15 residues. V trimming: 7 bases; J trimming: 4 bases; junction bases outside the gene matches: 8. The germline CDR1 and CDR2 sequences are MNHEY and SVGAGI. The source of this sequence is a woman between 25 and 40 years old in good health. This chain joins TRBV6-5 and TRBJ1-2, with 11 bases that match TRBD1. Input material: blood. The CDR3 nucleotides read TGTGCCAGCAATACCGGGACAGGGGGATTCTATGGCTACACCTTC. Translation gives CASNTGTGGFYGYTF.